This T cell receptor beta chain is drawn from a study of blood T cell repertoires in COVID-19 (dated by TCRdb to the early 2020s). The study in broad terms: The collaborator samples originated in the United States, Italy and Spain and spanned the acute and convalescent phases of COVID-19. The prospective study material was composed of cDNA or gDNA derived from T cells, B-cell-depleted T cells, or PBMCs. The dataset comprised deeply sampled blood TCRbeta repertoires from subjects exposed to, actively infected with, or recovered from COVID-19. The repertoires were made available in a free public database intended to serve as a resource for research on the immune response to SARS-CoV-2. The samples were drawn from two sources: the first 160 participants of the ongoing ImmuneRACE study, and 1,000 to 1,500 subjects contributed by 6 global collaborators. Sample metadata almost always included a de-identified subject ID, COVID-19 status, age in years and sex. Where available, HLA class I and class II types were taken from metadata supplied by the sample provider and were not determined by assay-based typing.

TCRbeta CDR3 regions were amplified from genomic DNA by means of the immunoSEQ Assay, a bias-controlled multiplex PCR. The authors' pipeline ran thus. Within the assay, amplification of reference gene primers was used to estimate how many nucleated cells each sample contained. Sequence reads were collapsed and filtered to measure the absolute abundance of every unique TCRbeta CDR3 rearrangement. Productive Simpson clonality was computed per sample as the square root of Simpson's diversity index over productive rearrangements. TCRdb took over this immuneACCESS table, retaining in-frame rearrangements with V and J assigned. Such tables are incomplete; in checked studies, under half of the missing clones stem from an unresolved V gene, and the remainder is unexplained. D and trimming were read from the DNA, whereas the V and J calls and clone size are those reported in that table. The sample table records some 70,000 clones; 85% to 90% of these occur just once. The biggest ten clones account for 5.5% to 8% of the sample.

Each collaborating institution followed its own protocols to collect whole blood in K2EDTA tubes. For TCRbeta analysis, collaborator samples were shipped as frozen whole blood, as isolated PBMCs, or as DNA extracted from either sample type. Details on this clone: There is no known antigen for this receptor. It has no much larger one-base neighbor in the sample; base qualities were not kept.

Summary of the overall study and its limitations: The quantity of clinical and demographic metadata differed by source and by participant and was supplied without curation.

CDR1 SEHNR and CDR2 FQNEAQ were looked up in the germline V gene (reference sequence). The cysteine opens and the phenylalanine closes a CDR3 of 16 amino acids. Here the CDR3 DNA is all that survives: 48 bases in frame from base 1. V gives up 4 bases and J gives up 2 bases, and the segment between their germline ends measures 18 bases. The sequence links TRBV7-9 to TRBJ2-7, with TRBD2 as a weak D call on 6 bases. The TCR was taken from a man aged 45-65 years with active COVID-19. The sample comprised peripheral blood. The sequenced DNA: TGTGCCAGCAGCTCACGGGTCGGCGGGGCGGCCTACGAGCAGTACTTC. This gives the protein CASSSRVGGAAYEQYF.